This entry describes one T cell receptor beta chain. Antigen: not known. The CDR3 extends over 14 amino acids. The germline V gene has CDR1 SGHRS and CDR2 YFSETQ. The sample belongs to a study of T cells expressing NK-cell markers. Study outcomes and limitations: The study found dominant NKG2C+ clonotypes at roughly 1.0-8% of CD8+ T cells in about six donors.

After re-calling the 5' RACE reads, TCRdb lists one entry per CDR3 protein, DNA absent. Here the sample table reports about 260,000 distinct CDR3 sequences. The receptor comes from a man aged 18 to 29 in good health. Specimen: blood T cells: a sorted CD56 or NKG2C T cell subset, CD4+ or CD8+ T cells, or bulk PBMC T cells (not recorded which). The chain carries TRBV5-1 and TRBJ2-2; TCRdb indicates TRBD1, and absent DNA this call remains unverified. The CDR3 is CASAGQGHTGELFF.